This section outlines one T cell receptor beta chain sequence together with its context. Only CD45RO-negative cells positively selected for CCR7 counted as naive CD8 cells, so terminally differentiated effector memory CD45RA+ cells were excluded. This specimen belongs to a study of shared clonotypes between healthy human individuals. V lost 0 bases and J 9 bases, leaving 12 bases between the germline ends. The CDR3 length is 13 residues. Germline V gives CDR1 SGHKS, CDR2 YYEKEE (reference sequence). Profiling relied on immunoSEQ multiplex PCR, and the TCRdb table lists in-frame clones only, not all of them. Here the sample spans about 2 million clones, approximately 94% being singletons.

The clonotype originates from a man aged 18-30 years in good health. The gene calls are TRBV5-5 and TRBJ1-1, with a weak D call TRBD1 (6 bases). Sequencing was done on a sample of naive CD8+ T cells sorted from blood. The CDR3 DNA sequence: TGTGCCAGCAGCTTGGGTTCAGGGGATAAAGCTTTCTTT. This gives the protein CASSLGSGDKAFF.